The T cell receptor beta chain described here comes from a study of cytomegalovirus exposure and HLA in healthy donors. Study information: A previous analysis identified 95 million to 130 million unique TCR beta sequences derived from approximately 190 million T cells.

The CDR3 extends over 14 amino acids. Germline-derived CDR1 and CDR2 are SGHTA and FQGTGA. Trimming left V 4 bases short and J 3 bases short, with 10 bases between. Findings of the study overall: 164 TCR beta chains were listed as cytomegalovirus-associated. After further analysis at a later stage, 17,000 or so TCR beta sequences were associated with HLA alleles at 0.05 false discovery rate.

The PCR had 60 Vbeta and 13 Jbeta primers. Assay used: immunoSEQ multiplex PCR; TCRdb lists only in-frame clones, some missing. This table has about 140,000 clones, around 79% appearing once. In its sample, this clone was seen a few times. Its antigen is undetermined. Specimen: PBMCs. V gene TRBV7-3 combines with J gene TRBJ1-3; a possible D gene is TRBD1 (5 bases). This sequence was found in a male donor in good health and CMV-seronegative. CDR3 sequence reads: CASSSTQGGNTIYF. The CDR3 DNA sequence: TGTGCCAGCAGCTCGACGCAGGGTGGAAACACCATATATTTT.